One sample yielded the 19 T cell receptor beta chains listed below, sequenced in a study of blood T cell repertoires in COVID-19. Clones were sequenced by immunoSEQ multiplex PCR, and TCRdb holds only the in-frame ones, with some missing. The table lists over 150,000 clones, roughly 84% of them singletons. Sequences were obtained from peripheral blood. The receptors shown here come from a woman over 75 with active or convalescent COVID-19.

J is TRBJ1-1 and V is TRBV29-1; tentatively, D is TRBD1 (6 bases). Germline loops: CDR1 SQVTM, CDR2 ANQGSEA. The ends were cut back, 4 bases at V and 0 bases at J, with 9 bases in the middle. The CDR3 sequence is 13 residues long. The CDR3 loop is CSVVAGVNTEAFF. The CDR3 nucleotides read TGCAGCGTTGTAGCAGGGGTGAACACTGAAGCTTTCTTT. Complete variable domain (other parts from reference TRBV29-1 and TRBJ1-1): SAVISQKPSRDICQRGTSLTIQCQVDSQVTMMFWYRQQPGQSLTLIATANQGSEATYESGFVIDKFPISRPNLTFSTLTVSNMSPEDSSIYLCSVVAGVNTEAFFGQGTRLTVV.

V gene TRBV11-2 combines with J gene TRBJ2-1; 8 positions agree with TRBD2. J lost 2 bases, V lost 0 bases, and 6 bases had no gene match. This CDR3 is built from 17 residues. Germline lookup yields CDR1 SGHAT and CDR2 FQNNGV. CDR3 DNA sequence: TGTGCCAGCAGCTTAGAATCGGGACTAGGGGCCTACAATGAGCAGTTCTTC. Translation gives CASSLESGLGAYNEQFF.

This rearrangement joins TRBV5-1 to TRBJ1-5; D perhaps matches TRBD1 (5 bases). CDR1 SGHRS and CDR2 YFSETQ come from the germline V gene. V gave up 0 bases and J gave up 4 bases, with 8 bases separating them. The CDR3 contains 14 residues. The CDR3 loop is CASSLGQPNQPQHF. The CDR3 bases are TGCGCCAGCAGCTTGGGACAGCCAAATCAGCCCCAGCATTTT.

This sequence joins TRBV15 and TRBJ2-1; D perhaps matches TRBD2 (6 bases). Germline V gene sequence: CDR1 LNHNV, CDR2 YYDKDF (reference sequence). The CDR3 runs to 15 residues. The V gene lost 1 base and the J gene lost 2 bases, with 9 bases spanning the gap. This CDR3 reads CATSRGRGPYNEQFF. In nucleotides, the CDR3 is TGTGCCACCAGCAGAGGGAGGGGACCCTACAATGAGCAGTTCTTC.

This chain links TRBV7-1 with TRBJ2-7, with 8 nucleotides matching TRBD1. TRBV7-1 is placed among ORFs of uncertain function. J lost 2 bases, V lost 3 bases, and 33 bases had no gene match. This CDR3 region has 24 residues. As DNA, the CDR3 is TGTGCCAGCAGCTCGCTATTGTCCCGCGGGGACAGGCGGTCCTCACAACCCGGCCCCTACGAGCAGTACTTC. Translating it yields CASSSLLSRGDRRSSQPGPYEQYF.

The chain has TRBV5-1 and TRBJ2-1; 15 bases are a match to TRBD2. V trimming: 0 bases; J trimming: 5 bases; junction bases outside the gene matches: 6. The CDR3 loop spans 18 amino acids. Germline CDR1 SGHRS, CDR2 YFSETQ. The CDR3 region has the DNA TGCGCCAGCAGCTTGGGGACTAGCGGGAGGGGTCGGAACAATGAGCAGTTCTTC. Residues: CASSLGTSGRGRNNEQFF.

This clone was counted a single time. This rearrangement joins TRBV7-9 to TRBJ1-4; TRBD1 agrees at 7 bases. The CDR3 contains 15 residues. Germline CDR1 is SEHNR and CDR2 is FQNEAQ (reference sequence). Trimming at V came to 5 bases and at J to 0 bases, leaving 3 bases not matched to a gene. The CDR3, as DNA: TGTGCCAGCAGCCAAACAGGGGCAACTAATGAAAAACTGTTTTTT. Residues: CASSQTGATNEKLFF.

This chain connects TRBV4-2 to TRBJ2-7, with 8 bases aligning to TRBD2. J gave up 3 bases and V 2 bases, and 3 bases lay outside the gene matches. The CDR3 is 14 residues long. Per the germline V gene, CDR1 is LGHNA and CDR2 is YNFKEQ. For the CDR3, the DNA is TGTGCCAGCAGCCAAACTAGCGGAGGCTACGAGCAGTACTTC. Its protein is CASSQTSGGYEQYF.

The CDR3 loop is CASSSLARSNQPQHF. DNA of the CDR3: TGTGCCAGCAGCTCATTGGCCAGAAGCAATCAGCCCCAGCATTTT. The chain uses TRBV7-6 and TRBJ1-5; D not resolved. CDR1 SGHVS and CDR2 FNYEAQ come from the germline V gene. Trimming pared 4 bases from V and 1 base from J, leaving 11 bases between. The CDR3 runs to 15 residues.

The rearrangement uses TRBV5-6 and TRBJ2-3, with D unclear. There are 14 residues in the CDR3. The germline V gene has CDR1 SGHDT and CDR2 YYEEEE. Trimming took 2 bases from V and 4 from J, leaving 11 bases between them. The CDR3 is CASSLVEKADTQYF. In nucleotides, the CDR3 is TGTGCCAGCAGCTTAGTGGAGAAAGCAGATACGCAGTATTTT. The full variable domain, rest sourced from reference TRBV5-6 and TRBJ2-3, is DAGVTQSPTHLIKTRGQQVTLRCSPKSGHDTVSWYQQALGQGPQFIFQYYEEEERQRGNFPDRFSGHQFPNYSSELNVNALLLGDSALYLCASSLVEKADTQYFGPGTRLTVL.

The chain employs TRBV29-1 and TRBJ2-2; the D gene is possibly TRBD2 (6 bases). Germline lookup yields CDR1 SQVTM and CDR2 ANQGSEA. The CDR3 length is 16 residues. V lost 0 bases, J lost 5 bases, and 16 bases lay in between. This CDR3 is CSVEDLGSPGTGELFF. The CDR3 DNA reads TGCAGCGTTGAAGATCTCGGGAGCCCGGGGACCGGGGAGCTGTTTTTT.

The rearrangement uses TRBV3-1 (or the pseudogene TRBV3-2) and TRBJ1-1, with unresolved D. CDR1 and CDR2 (germline): LGHDT, YNNKEL (reference sequence). V was shortened by 2 bases and J by 4 bases, with 14 bases between the two germline ends. The CDR3 totals 15 residues. The CDR3: CASSQNSFRGTEAFF. The DNA for the CDR3 is TGTGCCAGCAGCCAAAACTCCTTCAGAGGCACTGAAGCTTTCTTT.

The table lists this clone with a count of one. The V call is TRBV21-1, the J call TRBJ2-3; the table names TRBD2, a call not compared with the DNA. TRBV21-1 is termed a pseudogene. The CDR3 is 14 amino acids. The CDR3 protein is CASRRWESTDTQYF. CDR3 sequence (DNA): TGTGCCAGCAGGCGATGGGAGAGCACAGATACGCAGTATTTT.

This chain uses TRBV29-1 with TRBJ1-5; TRBD1 aligns across 7 bases. Germline CDR1 and CDR2: SQVTM and ANQGSEA. The CDR3 contains 13 residues. J lost 3 bases, V lost 7 bases, and 6 bases had no gene match. The CDR3 nucleotides are TGCAGCGCGACAGGGACGGACAATCAGCCCCAGCATTTT. This codes for CSATGTDNQPQHF.

This clone appeared many times. The chain carries TRBV7-3 and TRBJ2-2, with D hard to call. This CDR3 region has 14 residues. Per the germline V gene, CDR1 is SGHTA and CDR2 is FQGTGA. Trimming removed 3 bases at V and 0 bases at J, with 5 bases between. The CDR3 loop reads CASSLGANTGELFF. CDR3 DNA: TGTGCCAGCAGCTTGGGCGCGAACACCGGGGAGCTGTTTTTT.

V gene TRBV24-1 combines with J gene TRBJ1-2, with D maybe TRBD1 (5 bases). From germline, CDR1 is KGHDR and CDR2 SFDVKD. The CDR3 consists of 12 residues. The germline V and J ends were trimmed by 7 bases and 8 bases, with 13 bases remaining between them. The CDR3 sequence: CATRKGQGGYTF. The CDR3 DNA is TGTGCCACCAGGAAGGGTCAGGGCGGCTACACCTTC.

This chain uses TRBV7-2 with TRBJ2-7; 7 bases are a match to TRBD2. Germline CDR1 and CDR2: SGHTA and FQGNSA. The V segment lost 5 bases and the J segment 3 bases; nucleotides outside the gene matches: 13. The length of the CDR3 is 16 residues. For the CDR3, the DNA is TGTGCCAGCAGCGAAGGGACGTTATCTAGCGGCTACGAGCAGTACTTC. Translating gives CASSEGTLSSGYEQYF.

This chain joins TRBV10-1 and TRBJ2-7, with a possible D match to TRBD1 (6 bases). This CDR3 has 15 amino acids. V was shortened by 2 bases and J by 6 bases, with 17 bases between the two germline ends. Germline-derived CDR1 and CDR2 are WNHNN and SYGVQD (reference sequence). In DNA form, the CDR3 reads TGCGCCAGCAGTGAGCGGAGAGGGGGAAGGGGCGAGCAGTACTTC. Its protein product is CASSERRGGRGEQYF.

The J gene is TRBJ2-2, the V gene TRBV5-1, with 9 bases matching TRBD2. The germline V gene encodes CDR1 SGHRS and CDR2 YFSETQ. V was clipped by 0 bases and J by 5 bases; unmatched bases: 8. The CDR3 is 17 residues long. The CDR3 here is CASSLVSGRSSTGELFF. The CDR3 nucleotides read TGCGCCAGCAGCTTGGTTAGCGGGAGAAGTAGTACCGGGGAGCTGTTTTTT.